These 20 T cell receptor gamma chains were all obtained from the same sample, sequenced in a study of γδ T cells in repeated Plasmodium falciparum infection. Vgamma9/Vdelta2+ and Vdelta2-negative gammadelta T cells were flow-sorted from PBMC for bulk sequencing. TCRdb repeated clone calling on the multiplex PCR reads with CATT. The sample carries about 30,000 gamma-chain clones, around 1.4% recorded once. The sample comprised gamma-delta T cells from blood. All receptors come from a pool of human donors (malaria-infected and uninfected, not separated).

This clone was recorded many times. A read error is likely here: a far larger clone is one base away. The same CDR3 arises from other DNA sequences in this sample as well. The V gene is given as TRGV9, and no J gene call is available. CDR3 length: 17 residues. Per the germline V gene, CDR1 is GITISATS and CDR2 is ISYDGTV (reference sequence). The CDR3 bases are TGTGCCTTGTGGGAGGTCCCAACCGAGTTGGGCAAAAAAATCAAGGTATTC. Translating it yields CALWEVPTELGKKIKVF.

Note on this clone: TCRdb assigns this DNA the protein of a much larger clone, which departs from its translation at residue 10; this likely reflects a read error, and the protein shown comes from translating the DNA. J gene calling gave no result, while the V gene is TRGV2. The CDR3 has 12 amino acids. The germline gives CDR1 EGSNGY, CDR2 YDSYNSKV. The CDR3 DNA sequence: TGTGCCACCTGGGACGGGCGGTGGATCAGGACGTTT. This translates into CATWDGRWIRTF.

This clone was seen repeatedly, ten times or more. The protein given by TCRdb reflects a much larger clone and differs at residue 9 from this DNA's translation, likely from a read error; the protein shown is the DNA's translation. The V and J genes are TRGV3 and TRGJ1 or TRGJ2. No J gene is reported in TCRdb; it was inferred here by comparing the DNA with germline. Germline V gene sequence: CDR1 VTNTFY, CDR2 YDVSTARD (reference sequence). The CDR3 runs to 12 residues. This CDR3 is CATWPHYYRKLF. The CDR3 coding sequence is TGTGCCACCTGGCCCCATTATTATAGGAAACTCTTT.

The sample holds a few counts of this clone. This likely came from a read error, as a far larger clone is one base away. In the same sample, other DNA sequences code for this CDR3. The chain recombines TRGV9 with TRGJP. TCRdb records no J gene; here it was assigned by comparing the DNA to germline. CDR3 length equals 17 residues. Per germline, CDR1 GITISATS and CDR2 ISYDGTV (reference sequence). J gave up 7 bases and V 0 bases, and 6 bases lay outside the gene matches. CDR3 in DNA: TGTGCCTTGTGGGAGGTGTTACAGGAGTTGGGCAAAAAAATCAAGGTATTT. Protein sequence: CALWEVLQELGKKIKVF.

In its sample, this clone was seen a few times. TCRdb attributes to this sequence the protein of a much larger clone, which differs from the DNA translation at residue 8; a read error is likely, and the protein displayed is translated from the DNA. The chain carries TRGV4 and TRGJ1 or TRGJ2. Assignment of the J gene here rests on matching the DNA to germline, because TCRdb gives none. V trimming: 3 bases; J trimming: 6 bases; junction bases outside the gene matches: 8. Germline loops: CDR1 EGSTGY, CDR2 YDSYTSSV. The CDR3 consists of 13 residues. The CDR3 DNA follows: TGTGCCACCTGGGATAGTATGGGTTATAAGAAACTCTTT. Translation: CATWDSMGYKKLF.

Turning to this clone: A far larger clone is one base from this, pointing to a likely read error. Additional DNA sequences in this sample encode the identical CDR3. No call exists for the J gene, whereas the V gene is TRGV4. Germline values: CDR1 EGSTGY, CDR2 YDSYTSSV. This CDR3 has 13 residues. The CDR3 loop is CATWDGALGKKLF. Written as DNA, the CDR3 is TGTGCCACCTGGGATGGTGCTTTAGGGAAGAAACTTTTT.

For this clone: A single base is all that separates this from a far larger clone, so a read error is likely. The identical CDR3 is also encoded by other nucleotide sequences in the sample. The chain joins TRGV3 to TRGJ1 or TRGJ2. The J gene comes from matching the DNA to germline here; TCRdb lacks it. Per germline, CDR1 VTNTFY and CDR2 YDVSTARD (reference sequence). The CDR3 is 13 residues long. CDR3 residues: CATWDFNYYKKLF. In nucleotides, the CDR3 is TGTGCCACCTGGGACTTCAATTATTACAAGAAACTCTTT.

This clone was seen repeatedly, ten times or more. One base away lies a much larger clone, so this may be a sequencing read error. V is TRGV3 and J is TRGJ1 or TRGJ2. Trimming cost V 0 bases and J 3 bases; bases outside gene matches: 5. The germline gives CDR1 VTNTFY, CDR2 YDVSTARD (reference sequence). The CDR3 totals 14 residues. CDR3 bases: TGTGCCACCTGGGACAGGAAGAGTTATTATAAGAAACTCTTT. It yields the protein CATWDRKSYYKKLF.

Notes on this clone: The protein TCRdb lists belongs to a much larger clone and differs from this DNA's translation at residue 5, which points to a read error; the protein shown is made from the DNA. V is TRGV9 and J is TRGJP. The J gene was not available in TCRdb and was assigned here by matching the DNA to germline segments. The CDR3 length is 12 residues. The V gene end was trimmed by 5 bases and the J gene end by 19 bases; junction bases not matched to a gene: 8. Germline values: CDR1 GITISATS, CDR2 ISYDGTV (reference sequence). The CDR3 loop is CALWGVRKIKVF. The CDR3 coding sequence is TGTGCCTTGTGGGGGGTTAGGAAAATCAAGGTATTT.

This clone was seen a handful of times. This DNA's translation differs at residue 8 from TCRdb's protein, which comes from a much larger clone; a read error is likely, and the protein shown is translated from the DNA. Other nucleotide sequences in the sample specify the same CDR3. The CDR3 nucleotides are TGTGCCTTGTGGGAGGTTCAGTCGGAGTTGGGCAAAAAAATCAAGGTATTT. Amino acids: CALWEVQSELGKKIKVF. The genes are TRGV9 and TRGJP. No J segment appears in TCRdb, so it was assigned here by matching the sequence to germline. Germline CDR1 GITISATS, CDR2 ISYDGTV (reference sequence). CDR3 length: 17 residues. V shed 1 base, J shed 7 bases, and the junction held 7 bases outside the gene matches.

This clone was recorded at least ten times. The mismatch at residue 7 between this DNA's translation and the TCRdb protein of a much larger clone likely reflects a read error; the protein shown is translated from the DNA. The chain couples TRGV9 to TRGJP1. The germline V gene encodes CDR1 GITISATS and CDR2 ISYDGTV (reference sequence). The CDR3 has 14 residues. With V trimmed by 1 base and J by 9 bases, 8 bases remained unmatched. CDR3 in amino acids: CALWEVAESWFKIF. CDR3 DNA sequence: TGTGCCTTGTGGGAGGTTGCAGAGAGTTGGTTCAAGATATTT.

This clone was seen repeatedly, ten times or more. TCRdb lists the protein of a much larger clone for this DNA, which differs at residue 11, so this is likely a read error; the protein given here is translated from the DNA itself. This chain uses TRGV9 with TRGJP. The CDR3 totals 16 residues. Germline CDR1 reads GITISATS; CDR2 reads ISYDGTV (reference sequence). The CDR3, as DNA: TGTGCCTTGTGGGAGGTCGCTGAGTTGGGCGAAAAAATCAAGGTATTT. It yields the protein CALWEVAELGEKIKVF.

A few counts support this clone. A read error likely explains why the TCRdb protein, taken from a much larger clone, differs from this DNA's translation at residue 2; the protein shown is translated from the DNA. The J gene is TRGJ1 or TRGJ2, the V gene TRGV9. Since TCRdb gives no J gene, matching the DNA to germline was used here to assign it. Germline loops: CDR1 GITISATS, CDR2 ISYDGTV (reference sequence). The CDR3 runs to 13 residues. CDR3 in amino acids: CTLWEAVRYKKLF. The CDR3 DNA reads as TGTACCTTGTGGGAGGCCGTCCGGTATAAGAAACTCTTT.

Concerning this clone itself: The protein recorded in TCRdb matches a much larger clone and deviates from this DNA's translation at residue 3, suggesting a read error; the protein here is obtained by translating the DNA. The chain carries TRGV9 and TRGJ1 or TRGJ2. The J gene, absent from TCRdb, was called here by matching the DNA to germline. The CDR3 loop spans 13 amino acids. Germline CDR1 reads GITISATS; CDR2 reads ISYDGTV (reference sequence). This CDR3 is CASWEVQHYKKLF. The DNA for the CDR3 is TGTGCCTCGTGGGAGGTGCAGCATTATAAGAAACTCTTT.

Details on this clone: A much larger clone lies one base from this, so it may be a read error. Because the CDR3's place on the DNA is in doubt, the DNA is left out and the CDR3 is given as listed by TCRdb. No J gene was named, though the V gene is TRGV5. The length of the CDR3 is 31 amino acids, counting both ends. From germline, CDR1 is VINAFY and CDR2 YDVSNSKD. CDR3 sequence reads: CATWDRLDIRNSLAAEQHWLSQVSIGRIQHF.

Worth noting for this clone: TCRdb's entry gives the protein of a much larger clone, which mismatches this DNA's translation at residue 10, likely from a read error; the protein reported here is translated from the DNA. The chain is built from TRGV9 and TRGJ1 or TRGJ2. Because TCRdb records no J gene, it was assigned here through a match of the DNA to germline. The germline V gene encodes CDR1 GITISATS and CDR2 ISYDGTV (reference sequence). The CDR3 runs to 14 residues. The CDR3 protein is CALWEVPFYCKKLF. Here the CDR3 DNA reads TGTGCCTTGTGGGAGGTCCCCTTTTATTGTAAGAAACTCTTT.

This clone was detected a few times. The TCRdb protein, from a much larger clone, departs from this DNA's translation at residue 10, likely by read error; the protein shown derives from the DNA. The rearrangement links TRGV4 to TRGJ1 or TRGJ2. Here the J gene came from matching the DNA to germline, since TCRdb omits it. Germline lookup yields CDR1 EGSTGY and CDR2 YDSYTSSV. The CDR3 loop spans 13 amino acids. In DNA, the CDR3 is TGTGCCACCTGGGATGTAGGCTATTATGAGAAACTCTTT. This gives the protein CATWDVGYYEKLF.

With regard to this clone: The TCRdb protein comes from a much larger clone and disagrees with this DNA's translation at residue 3, likely due to a read error; the protein given here is derived from the DNA. The gene calls are TRGV2 and TRGJP. In the absence of a J gene in TCRdb, the DNA was matched to germline to assign it here. This CDR3 is built from 14 residues. After removal of 12 bases from V and 9 bases from J, the junction contained 11 bases not matched to a gene. The germline V gene encodes CDR1 EGSNGY and CDR2 YDSYNSKV. CDR3 loop: CAASFRLGKKIKVF. Written as DNA, the CDR3 is TGTGCCGCCTCCTTTCGGTTGGGCAAAAAAATCAAGGTATTT.

This clone was observed a handful of times. TCRdb assigns this DNA the protein of a much larger clone, which departs from its translation at residue 9; this likely reflects a read error, and the protein shown comes from translating the DNA. The CDR3 nucleotides read TGTGCCTTGTGGGAATTGGGTAAGGAACTCTTT. Protein: CALWELGKELF. TRGV9 is the V gene, and the J gene was not called. The CDR3 is made up of 11 amino acids. CDR1 and CDR2 from the germline V gene are GITISATS and ISYDGTV (reference sequence).

Of note for this clone: The TCRdb record carries a much larger clone's protein, which differs from this DNA's translation at residue 11; a read error is the likely cause, and the protein listed here is the DNA translation. The chain uses TRGV4 and TRGJ1 or TRGJ2. TCRdb records no J gene; here it was assigned by comparing the DNA to germline. CDR3 length: 14 amino acids. CDR1 EGSTGY and CDR2 YDSYTSSV come from the germline V gene. For the CDR3, the DNA is TGTGCCACCTGGGATGCAGTTTCCGGTTATAGGAAACTCTTT. Residues: CATWDAVSGYRKLF.